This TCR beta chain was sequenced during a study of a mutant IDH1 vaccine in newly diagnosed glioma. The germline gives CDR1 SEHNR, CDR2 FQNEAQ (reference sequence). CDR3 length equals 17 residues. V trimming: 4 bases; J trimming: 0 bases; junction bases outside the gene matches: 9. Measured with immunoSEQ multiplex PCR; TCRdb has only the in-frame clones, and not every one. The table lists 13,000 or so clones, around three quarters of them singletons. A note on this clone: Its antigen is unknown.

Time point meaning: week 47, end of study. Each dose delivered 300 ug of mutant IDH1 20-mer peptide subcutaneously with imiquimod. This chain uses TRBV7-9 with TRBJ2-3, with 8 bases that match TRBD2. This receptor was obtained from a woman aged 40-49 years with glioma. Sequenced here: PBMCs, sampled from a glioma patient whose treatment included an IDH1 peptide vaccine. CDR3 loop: CASSSLPTSASTDTQYF. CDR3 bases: TGTGCCAGCAGCTCCCTCCCGACTAGCGCTAGCACAGATACGCAGTATTTT.